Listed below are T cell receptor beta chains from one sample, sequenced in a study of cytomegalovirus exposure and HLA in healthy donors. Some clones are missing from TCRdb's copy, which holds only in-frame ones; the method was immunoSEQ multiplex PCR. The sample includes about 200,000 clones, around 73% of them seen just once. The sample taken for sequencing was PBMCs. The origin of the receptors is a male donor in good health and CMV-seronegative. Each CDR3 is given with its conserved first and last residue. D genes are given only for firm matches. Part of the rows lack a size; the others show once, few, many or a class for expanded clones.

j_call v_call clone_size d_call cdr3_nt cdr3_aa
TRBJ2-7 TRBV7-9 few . TGTGCCAGCAGATTTCAGGACTACGAGCAGTACTTC CASRFQDYEQYF
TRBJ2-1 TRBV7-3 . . TGTGCCAGCAGCTTTGGGACTGGATACTACAATGAGCAGTTCTTC CASSFGTGYYNEQFF
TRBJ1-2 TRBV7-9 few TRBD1 TGTGCCAGCAGATCCGACAGGGATGGCTACACCTTC CASRSDRDGYTF
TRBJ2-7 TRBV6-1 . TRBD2 TGTGCCAGCAGTGAACAGCGGGAGAGGGACGAGCAGTACTTC CASSEQRERDEQYF
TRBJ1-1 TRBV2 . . TGTGCCAGCAGGCGGGTCTCCCCTCGCTGGGCTTTCTTT CASRRVSPRWAFF
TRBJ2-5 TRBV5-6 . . TGTGCCAGCGCCCTGGCTAGCCCCTTGGAGACCCAGTACTTC CASALASPLETQYF
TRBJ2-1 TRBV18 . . TGTGCCAGCTCCCTCGGTCATCCTAGCCACAATGAGCAGTTCTTC CASSLGHPSHNEQFF
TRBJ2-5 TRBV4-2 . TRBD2 TGTGCCAGCAGCGAATCAGGGAGGGCCGCCCAGTACTTC CASSESGRAAQYF
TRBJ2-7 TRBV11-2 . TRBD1 TGTGCCAGCAGCCAGGGGGTAGGCTCCTACGAGCAGTACTTC CASSQGVGSYEQYF
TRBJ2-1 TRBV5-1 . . TGCGCCAGCAGCGCGGCTGGGAATGAGCAGTTCTTC CASSAAGNEQFF
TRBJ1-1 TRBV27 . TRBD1 TGTGCCAGCAGTACACAGGGGGTGAACACTGAAGCTTTCTTT CASSTQGVNTEAFF
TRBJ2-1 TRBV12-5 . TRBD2 TGTGCTAGTGCCACTAGCGGGACCTCAGGCGATGAGCAGTTCTTC CASATSGTSGDEQFF
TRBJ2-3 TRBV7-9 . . TGTGCCAGCAGCCCGGAGGTAGTTCCGACAGATACGCAGTATTTT CASSPEVVPTDTQYF
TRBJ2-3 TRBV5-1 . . TGCGCCAGCAGCGGCCGGAGGGGAGGGGGAGATACGCAGTATTTT CASSGRRGGGDTQYF
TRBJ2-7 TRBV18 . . TGTGCCAGCTCACCGAACAGGGACTACGAGCAGTACTTC CASSPNRDYEQYF
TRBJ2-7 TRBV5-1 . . TGCGCCAGCAGCTCGGCAGGGTACACCTACGAGCAGTACTTC CASSSAGYTYEQYF
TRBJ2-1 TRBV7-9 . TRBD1 TGTGCCAGCAGCTTGGAAGGGGGACAGGGTTTCAATGAGCAGTTCTTC CASSLEGGQGFNEQFF
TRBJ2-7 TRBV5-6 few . TGTGCCAGCAGCCGGACTGGATTCTACGAGCAGTACTTC CASSRTGFYEQYF
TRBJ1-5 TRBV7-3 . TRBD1 TGTGCCAGCAGCTCGCAGGGGGCCGTCAATCAGCCCCAGCATTTT CASSSQGAVNQPQHF
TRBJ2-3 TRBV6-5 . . TGTGCATGCGGGAAAAGCACAGATACGCAGTATTTT CACGKSTDTQYF
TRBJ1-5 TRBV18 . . TGCGCCAGCTCAGCGACAGGTCAGCCCCAGCATTTT CASSATGQPQHF
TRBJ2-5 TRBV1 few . TGCACCAGCAGCCAAGATTCCCCGCGCTTGGAGACCCAGTACTTC CTSSQDSPRLETQYF
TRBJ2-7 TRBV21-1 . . TGTGCCAGCAGCTCGAGGGACAGGGGTTACGAGCAGTACTTC CASSSRDRGYEQYF
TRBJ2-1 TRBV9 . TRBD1 TGTGCCAGCAGTCTTAGACAGGGGGCCGGCTACAATGAGCAGTTCTTC CASSLRQGAGYNEQFF
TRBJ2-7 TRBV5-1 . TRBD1 TGCGCCAGCAGCCCAGGACAGGGGGTAATAGGCTACGAGCAGTACTTC CASSPGQGVIGYEQYF
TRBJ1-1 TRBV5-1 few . TGCGCCAGCAGCTTGGAGGCCCAGGTCCAGGGGATCACTGAAGCTTTCTTT CASSLEAQVQGITEAFF
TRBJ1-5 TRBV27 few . TGTGCCAGCAGCTGGGACATTAGCAATCAGCCCCAGCATTTT CASSWDISNQPQHF
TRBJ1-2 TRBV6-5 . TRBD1 TGTGCCAGCAGGCGCGGACAGGGGGCGCCAGGCTACACCTTC CASRRGQGAPGYTF
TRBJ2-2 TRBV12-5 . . TGTGCTAGTGGCCATTTCACCGGGGAGCTGTTTTTT CASGHFTGELFF
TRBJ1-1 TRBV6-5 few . TGTGCCAGCAGTTACTCCGGGACTGGGAACACTGAAGCTTTCTTT CASSYSGTGNTEAFF
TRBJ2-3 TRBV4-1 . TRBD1 TGCGCCAGCAGCCTAAACCTCGGGACAGGAACAGATACGCAGTATTTT CASSLNLGTGTDTQYF
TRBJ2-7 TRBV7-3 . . TGTGCCAGCAGCTTAGGTGGCGGGAACTCCTACGAGCAGTACTTC CASSLGGGNSYEQYF
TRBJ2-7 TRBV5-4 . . TGTGCCAGCAGCTTGATTCTAGCAAGTGACGAGCAGTACTTC CASSLILASDEQYF
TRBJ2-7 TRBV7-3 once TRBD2 TGTGCCAGCAGCTTAAGACTAGCGGGAGAAAGCGAGCAGTACTTC CASSLRLAGESEQYF
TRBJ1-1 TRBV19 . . TGTGCCAGTAGTATCCAACAGGTAATGAACACTGAAGCTTTCTTT CASSIQQVMNTEAFF
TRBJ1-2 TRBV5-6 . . TGTGCCAGCAGCTACTATTTGACAGAGTTCTATGGCTACACCTTC CASSYYLTEFYGYTF
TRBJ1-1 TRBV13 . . TGTGCCAGCAGCTTAGGCGTCAGGGGAGCGGCTTTCTTT CASSLGVRGAAFF
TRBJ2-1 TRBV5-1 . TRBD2 TGCGCCAGCAGCTTGGCTCTTCTTAGCGGGTCCTACAATGAGCAGTTCTTC CASSLALLSGSYNEQFF
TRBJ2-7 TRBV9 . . TGTGCCAGCAGCCCCCAGGATGGGCGGGTATCCTACGAGCAGTACTTC CASSPQDGRVSYEQYF
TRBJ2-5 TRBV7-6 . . TGTGCCAGCAGCTTATCCAGGGGAGGGGAGACCCAGTACTTC CASSLSRGGETQYF
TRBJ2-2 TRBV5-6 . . TGTGCCAGCAGCTTGTATCCGGGGGCCGGGGAGCTGTTTTTT CASSLYPGAGELFF
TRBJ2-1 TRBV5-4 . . TGTGCCGCCAAAGACTCCTTTCCCTTCTACAATGAGCAGTTCTTC CAAKDSFPFYNEQFF
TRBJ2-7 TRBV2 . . TGTGCCAGCGCCCCCCAGGGAATGAACGAGCAGTACTTC CASAPQGMNEQYF
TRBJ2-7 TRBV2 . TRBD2 TGTGCCAGCAAAAAGACCGGGACTAGCGGGACGATCTACGAGCAGTACTTC CASKKTGTSGTIYEQYF
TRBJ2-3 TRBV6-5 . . TGTGCCAGCAGTTATGGTCAGGGGACAGATACGCAGTATTTT CASSYGQGTDTQYF
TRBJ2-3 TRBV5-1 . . TGCGCCAGCAGCGCCTTAGACAGCTTCACAGATACGCAGTATTTT CASSALDSFTDTQYF
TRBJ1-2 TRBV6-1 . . TGTGCCAGCCGCCTCTCACAGGGCAACTATGGCTACACCTTC CASRLSQGNYGYTF
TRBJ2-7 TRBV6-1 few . TGTGCCAGCAGTGAAGCGGGCCGTGGCAGTGGCTCCTACGAGCAGTACTTC CASSEAGRGSGSYEQYF
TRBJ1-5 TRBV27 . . TGTGCCAGCAGTTTAACGGGGGAGGGCAATCAGCCCCAGCATTTT CASSLTGEGNQPQHF
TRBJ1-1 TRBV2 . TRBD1 TGTGCCAGCAGTGAATTAAGGGGACAGAAGAACACTGAAGCTTTCTTT CASSELRGQKNTEAFF
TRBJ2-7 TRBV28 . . TGTGCCAGCAACACCCATGGGGGCAGGGGATTGAACGAGCAGTACTTC CASNTHGGRGLNEQYF
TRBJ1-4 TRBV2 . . TGTGCCAGCAGGAGGAGGGCCCATGAAAAACTGTTTTTT CASRRRAHEKLFF
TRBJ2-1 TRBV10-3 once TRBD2 TGTGCCGTCGCGGGAGGGGTCAATGAGCAGTTCTTC CAVAGGVNEQFF
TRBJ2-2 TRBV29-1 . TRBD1 TGCAGCGTTGGGACAGGAGGAACCGGGGAGCTGTTTTTT CSVGTGGTGELFF